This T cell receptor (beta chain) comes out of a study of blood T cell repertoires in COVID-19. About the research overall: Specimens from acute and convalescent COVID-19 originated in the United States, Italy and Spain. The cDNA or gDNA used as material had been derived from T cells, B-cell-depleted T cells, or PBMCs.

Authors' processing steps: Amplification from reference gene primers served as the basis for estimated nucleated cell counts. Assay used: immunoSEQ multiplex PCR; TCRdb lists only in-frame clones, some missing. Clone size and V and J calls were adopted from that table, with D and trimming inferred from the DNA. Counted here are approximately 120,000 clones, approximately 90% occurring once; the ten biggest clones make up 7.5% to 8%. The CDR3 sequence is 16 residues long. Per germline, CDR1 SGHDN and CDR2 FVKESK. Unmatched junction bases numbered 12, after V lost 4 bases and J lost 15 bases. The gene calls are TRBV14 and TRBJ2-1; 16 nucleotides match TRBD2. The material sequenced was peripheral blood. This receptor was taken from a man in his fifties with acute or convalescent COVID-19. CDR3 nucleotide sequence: TGTGCCAGCAGCCCGCTGGGACTAGCGGGAGGGGGGGGACGGTTCTTC. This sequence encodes CASSPLGLAGGGGRFF.